This T cell receptor (beta chain) was recovered during a study of long-term antiretroviral therapy in people with HIV. Running of the v3.0 immunoSEQ assay took place at survey level. Using immunoSEQ multiplex PCR, the repertoire was profiled, and TCRdb retains in-frame clones only, with some absent. The sample holds roughly 32,000 clones; about 98% are singletons and the top ten take about 1.9%. Germline V gene lookup returns CDR1 ENHRY and CDR2 SYGVKD. Trimming removed 0 bases at V and 4 bases at J, with 7 bases between. The CDR3 runs 14 residues. The chain recombines TRBV10-3 with TRBJ1-5; no clear D gene. This TCR came from a man aged 25 to 45 with HIV. The sample in question was unsorted PBMCs, obtained 7.6 years after starting antiretroviral therapy. CDR3 sequence: CAISESGVNQPQHF. In nucleotides, the CDR3 is TGTGCCATCAGTGAGTCCGGGGTGAATCAGCCCCAGCATTTT.